Below, one T cell receptor (beta chain) is given with its context. The target antigen is unknown. Patients in the study, people with chemo-refractory metastatic non-small-cell lung cancer, received focal radiation plus ipilimumab CTLA-4 blockade. These data come from a study of radiotherapy plus CTLA-4 blockade in lung cancer. Study-wide context: Objective responses were seen in 18% of patients, disease control in over 25%.

CDR3 length: 14 residues. Germline-derived CDR1 and CDR2 are SGHRS and YFSETQ. V shed 0 bases and J shed 6 bases, with 10 bases lying between them. The protocol was immunoSEQ multiplex PCR, while the TCRdb copy is restricted to in-frame clones and leaves out a portion. The sample yields about 56,000 clones, roughly 80% seen once. Study results and caveats: Tumor-origin TCR clones grew in blood after radiotherapy plus ipilimumab.

The input for sequencing was peripheral blood, taken from a patient treated with radiotherapy plus ipilimumab. The rearrangement links TRBV5-1 to TRBJ2-1; a weak D match, TRBD1 (5 bases). The receptor was isolated from a human donor with non-small cell lung cancer who had a complete response to radiotherapy plus ipilimumab. The CDR3 DNA reads as TGCGCCAGCAGCTTGGTTTCAGGGATCAATGAGCAGTTCTTC. The encoded protein is CASSLVSGINEQFF.